The clone carrying this TCR beta chain is medium-sized within its sample. Its target is not known. This record belongs to a study of PD-1 blockade in classical Hodgkin lymphoma. Indicated time point: cycle 4 day 1 (C4D1), after more than 5 weeks of nivolumab. Brentuximab vedotin exposure varied among the patients, all of whom had relapsed after autologous stem cell transplantation. Data came from immunoSEQ multiplex PCR; TCRdb stores just in-frame clones and leaves some out. The repertoire holds about 96,000 clones, with about 93% as singletons. The study's findings and limits: CD8+ TCR diversity did not rise significantly by C4D1, unlike CD4+.

Germline V lookup: CDR1 SGHRS, CDR2 YFSETQ. Unmatched junction bases numbered 12, after V lost 1 base and J lost 0 bases. CDR3 length: 19 residues. This clonotype was obtained from a human donor with classical Hodgkin lymphoma. V is TRBV5-1 and J is TRBJ2-3, with 9 nucleotides matching TRBD2. Sequenced here: peripheral blood mononuclear cells (PBMCs), sampled before the fourth cycle of nivolumab. DNA for the CDR3: TGCGCCAGCAGCTTGAGGGGGGGCCCTAGCGGGACTAGCACAGATACGCAGTATTTT. Protein product: CASSLRGGPSGTSTDTQYF.